One sample yielded the 18 T cell receptor beta chains listed below, sequenced in a study of blood T cell repertoires in COVID-19. Here immunoSEQ multiplex PCR was the method, and the copy in TCRdb shows in-frame clones only, minus some. Of roughly 380,000 clones in the sample, 80% to 90% were seen once. Sequenced: PBMCs or T cells enriched from blood (not recorded which). These TCRs come from a man aged 30 to 39 who had recovered from COVID-19.

The chain carries TRBV19 and TRBJ1-5, with 7 bases aligning to TRBD1. Germline V gene sequence: CDR1 LNHDA, CDR2 SQIVND (reference sequence). There are 16 residues in the CDR3. Trimming at V came to 6 bases and at J to 6 bases, leaving 14 bases not matched to a gene. For the CDR3, the DNA is TGTGCCAGTAGCACCTTGCCGACAGGGTCCAGTCAGCCCCAGCATTTT. Its protein is CASSTLPTGSSQPQHF. Full variable domain (remainder filled in from reference TRBV19 and TRBJ1-5): DGGITQSPKYLFRKEGQNVTLSCEQNLNHDAMYWYRQDPGQGLRLIYYSQIVNDFQKGDIAEGYSVSREKKESFPLTVTSAQKNPTAFYLCASSTLPTGSSQPQHFGDGTRLSIL.

The V gene is TRBV5-1, the J gene TRBJ2-3; 8 positions match TRBD2. The CDR3 is made up of 15 amino acids. Looked up from germline, CDR1 is SGHRS and CDR2 is YFSETQ. J lost 5 bases, V lost 3 bases, and 8 bases had no gene match. The CDR3 here is CASSSPGGAGDTQYF. The CDR3 bases are TGCGCCAGCAGCTCTCCCGGGGGGGCAGGAGATACGCAGTATTTT.

The V call is TRBV7-8, the J call TRBJ1-3, with D uncertain. Per the germline V gene, CDR1 is SGHVS and CDR2 is FQNEAQ. CDR3 size: 13 residues. V lost 5 bases, J lost 4 bases, and 9 bases lay in between. As DNA, the CDR3 is TGTGCCAGCAGCCCTTTACAGGGAAACACCATATATTTT. This codes for CASSPLQGNTIYF.

The DNA for the CDR3 is TGTGCCAGCAGCCCCGGGACAGGGCAAGAAAAACTGTTTTTT. This gives the protein CASSPGTGQEKLFF. V usage is TRBV4-2 and J usage is TRBJ1-4; TRBD1 agrees at 9 bases. The CDR3 runs to 14 residues. Germline CDR1 reads LGHNA; CDR2 reads YNFKEQ. Unmatched junction bases numbered 5, after V lost 4 bases and J lost 8 bases.

V usage is TRBV7-8 and J usage is TRBJ1-3, with no clear D. Germline V lookup: CDR1 SGHVS, CDR2 FQNEAQ. V lost 2 bases and J 2 bases, leaving 7 bases between the germline ends. This CDR3 is 14 amino acids long. CDR3 loop: CASSLLGTGNTIYF. DNA for the CDR3: TGTGCCAGCAGCTTACTCGGGACTGGAAACACCATATATTTT.

The chain has TRBV4-1 and TRBJ2-1; 7 nucleotides line up with TRBD1. The CDR3 is 17 amino acids. Trimming at V came to 2 bases and at J to 4 bases, leaving 11 bases not matched to a gene. Germline lookup yields CDR1 MGHRA and CDR2 YSYEKL. The CDR3 DNA sequence: TGCGCCAGCAGCCAAACTGTGACAGGGCAGCCTTACAATGAGCAGTTCTTC. Translating it yields CASSQTVTGQPYNEQFF.

The CDR3 DNA follows: TGTGCCAGCAGCGAGGGGGGGATAGCTTTCTTT. It yields the protein CASSEGGIAFF. The gene calls are TRBV12-3 or TRBV12-4 and TRBJ1-1; D is possibly TRBD1 (6 bases). This CDR3 has 11 amino acids. The V end lost 6 bases, the J end lost 10 bases, and 12 bases lay between the germline ends.

The chain uses TRBV4-2 and TRBJ2-1, with D uncertain. Germline V gene sequence: CDR1 LGHNA, CDR2 YNFKEQ. The CDR3 runs to 14 residues. V lost 3 bases to trimming and J lost 1 base, with 7 bases between them. In DNA, the CDR3 is TGTGCCAGCAGCCACGACACTTCCTACAATGAGCAGTTCTTC. Residues: CASSHDTSYNEQFF.

V is TRBV13 and J is TRBJ1-6, with no clear D. V was pared by 4 bases and J by 9 bases, with 13 bases between. Germline V gene sequence: CDR1 PRHDT, CDR2 FYEKMQ (reference sequence). The CDR3 contains 14 residues. CDR3 sequence: CASSSREGASPLHF. Written as DNA, the CDR3 is TGTGCCAGCAGCTCCCGGGAGGGAGCTTCACCCCTCCACTTT.

This clone has at least ten counts. The gene calls are TRBV2 and TRBJ1-1; 11 nucleotides agree with TRBD1. Unmatched junction bases numbered 4, after V lost 10 bases and J lost 0 bases. Germline V gene sequence: CDR1 SNHLY, CDR2 FYNNEI. CDR3 length equals 14 residues. In DNA, the CDR3 is TGTGCCACCGGACAGGGGGCCTTGAACACTGAAGCTTTCTTT. It translates to CATGQGALNTEAFF.

CDR3 in DNA: TGTGCCAGTAGTCAACGTGGACAGGGCCCTGAAGCTTTCTTT. Encoded protein: CASSQRGQGPEAFF. The chain links TRBV19 to TRBJ1-1; TRBD1 aligns across 8 bases. Germline V CDR1 and CDR2: LNHDA, SQIVND (reference sequence). Trimming at V came to 5 bases and at J to 6 bases, leaving 8 bases not matched to a gene. The CDR3 loop spans 14 amino acids. The full variable domain, completed using reference TRBV19 and TRBJ1-1, is DGGITQSPKYLFRKEGQNVTLSCEQNLNHDAMYWYRQDPGQGLRLIYYSQIVNDFQKGDIAEGYSVSREKKESFPLTVTSAQKNPTAFYLCASSQRGQGPEAFFGQGTRLTVV.

This sequence joins TRBV6-5 and TRBJ1-1; D ambiguous. The CDR3 covers 15 residues. Germline assignment: CDR1 MNHEY and CDR2 SVGAGI. V was shortened by 7 bases and J by 7 bases, with 22 bases between the two germline ends. The CDR3 DNA is TGTGCCAGCATCGAAGGAGGGCCCGTGGGTGGTGAAGCTTTCTTT. Encoded protein: CASIEGGPVGGEAFF.

Of note for this clone: At one end, the junction sequence differs from germline, possibly due to a read error. V and J are TRBV6-2 or TRBV6-3 and TRBJ2-4; TRBD1 aligns across 7 bases. CDR3 length equals 13 residues. CDR1 MNHEY and CDR2 SVGEGT come from the germline V gene. The CDR3 coding sequence is TGTGCCAGCAGTTACTCGGACAGGCCCCTCTCGGACTTC. It yields the protein CASSYSDRPLSDF.

This clone occurred a few times. CDR3 loop: CASGPGSRDTQYF. The CDR3 DNA sequence: TGTGCTAGTGGCCCGGGGAGCCGGGATACGCAGTATTTT. The chain employs TRBV12-5 and TRBJ2-3; a weak D match, TRBD2 (5 bases). The germline V and J ends were trimmed by 6 bases and 6 bases, with 13 bases remaining between them. This CDR3 has 13 amino acids. Germline V CDR1 and CDR2: LGHNT, FRNRAP. The variable domain in full, with the rest retrieved from reference TRBV12-5 and TRBJ2-3, is DARVTQTPRHKVTEMGQEVTMRCQPILGHNTVFWYRQTMMQGLELLAYFRNRAPLDDSGMPKDRFSAEMPDATLATLKIQPSEPRDSAVYFCASGPGSRDTQYFGPGTRLTVL.

V and J are TRBV6-1 and TRBJ1-5; tentatively, D is TRBD1 (5 bases). Germline V gene lookup returns CDR1 MNHNS and CDR2 SASEGT. Trimming cost V 2 bases and J 4 bases, with 15 bases left between them. There are 16 residues in the CDR3. The CDR3 spells CASSERAGGWNQPQHF. Here the CDR3 DNA reads TGTGCCAGCAGTGAAAGGGCGGGGGGATGGAATCAGCCCCAGCATTTT.

This clone was seen only once. The chain links TRBV19 to TRBJ2-1; 7 nucleotides line up with TRBD1. Per the germline V gene, CDR1 is LNHDA and CDR2 is SQIVND (reference sequence). The V segment lost 3 bases and the J segment 5 bases; nucleotides outside the gene matches: 1. This CDR3 is 13 amino acids long. In DNA, the CDR3 is TGTGCCAGTAGTATTACAGGGGACAATGAGCAGTTCTTC. Its translation: CASSITGDNEQFF. The entire variable domain, with the rest obtained from reference TRBV19 and TRBJ2-1, is as follows: DGGITQSPKYLFRKEGQNVTLSCEQNLNHDAMYWYRQDPGQGLRLIYYSQIVNDFQKGDIAEGYSVSREKKESFPLTVTSAQKNPTAFYLCASSITGDNEQFFGPGTRLTVL.

This chain joins TRBV4-2 and TRBJ1-1, with a tentative D call TRBD1 (5 bases). Looked up from germline, CDR1 is LGHNA and CDR2 is YNFKEQ. V lost 5 bases, J lost 0 bases, and 13 bases lay in between. This CDR3 is 15 amino acids long. CDR3 coding DNA: TGTGCCAGCAGCTCCCGGACATTAATGAACACTGAAGCTTTCTTT. It codes for CASSSRTLMNTEAFF.

J is TRBJ2-4 and V is TRBV30, with D possibly being TRBD2 (6 bases). This CDR3 is 15 amino acids long. V lost 1 base and J 0 bases, leaving 10 bases between the germline ends. The germline V gene encodes CDR1 GTSNPN and CDR2 SVGIG (reference sequence). The CDR3 DNA reads as TGTGCCTGGAGTGGGGGGGAATTAGCCAAAAACATTCAGTACTTC. Residues: CAWSGGELAKNIQYF.